The entry below describes one T cell receptor (beta chain). The data were obtained in a study of glioma-infiltrating T cells after dendritic cell vaccination. Across the whole study: Glioblastoma patients came from Phase I and II dendritic cell vaccination trials. Treatment, given 2003 to 2012, was autologous tumor lysate-pulsed dendritic cell vaccination.

Amplification used 60 V beta primers and 13 J beta primers. TCRdb keeps only in-frame clones here, not all; method: immunoSEQ multiplex PCR. In the table there are under 30,000 clones, around nine tenths of which are singletons. Documented time point: after dendritic cell vaccination, including at tumor progression/relapse. This TCR derives from a human donor with glioblastoma. Sequenced here: blood, sampled after dendritic cell vaccination.

The CDR3 sequence: CASTKAGGITDTQYF. CDR3 bases: TGTGCCAGCACCAAAGCGGGGGGGATCACAGATACGCAGTATTTT. The chain uses TRBV6-6 and TRBJ2-3; 10 bases fit TRBD2. Germline CDR1 is MNHNY and CDR2 is SVGAGI (reference sequence). V shed 7 bases and J 2 bases; nucleotides not matched to a gene: 6. The CDR3 length is 15 residues.